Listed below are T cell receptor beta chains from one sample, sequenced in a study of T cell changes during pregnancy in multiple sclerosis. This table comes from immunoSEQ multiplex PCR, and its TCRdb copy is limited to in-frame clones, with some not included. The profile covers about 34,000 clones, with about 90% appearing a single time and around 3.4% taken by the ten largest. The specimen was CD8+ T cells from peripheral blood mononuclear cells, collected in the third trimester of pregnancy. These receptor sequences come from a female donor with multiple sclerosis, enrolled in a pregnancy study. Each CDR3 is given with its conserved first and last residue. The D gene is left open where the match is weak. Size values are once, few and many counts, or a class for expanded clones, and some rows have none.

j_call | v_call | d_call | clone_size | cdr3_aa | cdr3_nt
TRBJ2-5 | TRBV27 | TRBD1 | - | CASSKRDRGRGETQYF | TGTGCCAGCAGTAAACGGGACAGGGGGCGGGGGGAGACCCAGTACTTC
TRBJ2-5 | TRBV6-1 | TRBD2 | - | CASRETSGGAWETQYF | TGTGCCAGCAGGGAAACTAGCGGGGGGGCCTGGGAGACCCAGTACTTC
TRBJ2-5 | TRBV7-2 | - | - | CASSLLAETQYF | TGTGCCAGCAGCTTATTGGCAGAGACCCAGTACTTC
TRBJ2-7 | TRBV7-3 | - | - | CASSSPGREYEQYF | TGTGCCAGCAGCTCCCCCGGACGGGAATACGAGCAGTACTTC
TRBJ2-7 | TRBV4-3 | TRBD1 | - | CASSRRQGTYEQYF | TGCGCCAGCAGCCGGCGACAGGGCACCTACGAGCAGTACTTC
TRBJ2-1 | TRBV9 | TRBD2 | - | CASSERGGIDEQFF | TGTGCCAGCAGCGAGCGGGGGGGTATCGATGAGCAGTTCTTC
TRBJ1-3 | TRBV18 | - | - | CASSPGPASAAGNTIYF | TGTGCCAGCTCACCGGGGCCCGCCTCGGCTGCTGGAAACACCATATATTTT
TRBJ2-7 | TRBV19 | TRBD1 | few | CASSRDRTYEQYF | TGTGCCAGCAGCCGGGACAGAACCTACGAGCAGTACTTC
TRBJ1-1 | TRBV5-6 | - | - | CASSSGSGEAFF | TGTGCCAGCAGCTCTGGAAGCGGTGAAGCTTTCTTT
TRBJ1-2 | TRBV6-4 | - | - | CASSDGGRGYTF | TGTGCCAGCAGTGACGGGGGCCGTGGCTACACCTTC
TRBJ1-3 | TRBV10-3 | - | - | CAISETGGNTIYF | TGTGCCATCAGTGAGACAGGGGGAAACACCATATATTTT
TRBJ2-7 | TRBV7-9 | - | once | CASRDTATGFISEQYF | TGTGCCAGCAGGGATACGGCCACAGGGTTCATCTCCGAGCAGTACTTC
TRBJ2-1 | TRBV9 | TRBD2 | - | CASSVGPGTTPREQFF | TGTGCCAGCAGCGTAGGTCCCGGGACTACCCCGCGGGAGCAGTTCTTC
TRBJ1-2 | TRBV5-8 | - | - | CASSLVVRQVSNYGYTF | TGTGCCAGCAGCTTGGTCGTCCGACAGGTTTCCAACTATGGCTACACCTTC
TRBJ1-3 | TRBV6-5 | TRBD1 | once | CASFTGDRNTIYF | TGTGCCAGCTTTACAGGGGATCGGAACACCATATATTTT